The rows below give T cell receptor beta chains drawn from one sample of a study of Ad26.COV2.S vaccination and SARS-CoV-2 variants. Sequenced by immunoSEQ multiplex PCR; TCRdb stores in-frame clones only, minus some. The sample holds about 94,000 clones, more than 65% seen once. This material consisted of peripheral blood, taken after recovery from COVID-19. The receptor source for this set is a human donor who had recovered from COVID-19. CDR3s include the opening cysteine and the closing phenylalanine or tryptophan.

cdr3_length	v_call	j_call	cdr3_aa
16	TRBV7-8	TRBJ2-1	CASSLVGQGPYNEQFF
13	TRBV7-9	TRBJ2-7	CASSLAGTYEQYF
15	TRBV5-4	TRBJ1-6	CASSDSVTYNSPLHF
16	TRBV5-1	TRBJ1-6	CASSLAGQGRASPLHF
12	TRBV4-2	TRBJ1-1	CASSQGTGEAFF
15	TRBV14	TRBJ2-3	CASSEQGFGTDTQYF
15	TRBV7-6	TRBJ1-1	CASSLASGGITEAFF
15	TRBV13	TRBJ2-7	CASSSRRDASYEQYF
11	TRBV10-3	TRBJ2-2	CAIMGTGELFF
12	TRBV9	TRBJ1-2	CASTSRGGGYTF
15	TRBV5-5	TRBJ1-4	CASSLDRAEGEKLFF
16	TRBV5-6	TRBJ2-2	CASSPDGLGNTGELFF
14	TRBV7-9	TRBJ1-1	CASSLGSLGSEAFF
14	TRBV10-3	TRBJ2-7	CATQLQVGPYEQYF
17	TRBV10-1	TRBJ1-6	CASSESSGTGSNSPLHF
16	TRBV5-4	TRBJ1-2	CASSPPPTGGIRGYTF
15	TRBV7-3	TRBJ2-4	CASSLIRGQQTIQYF
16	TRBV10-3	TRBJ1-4	CAISDTGAMGNEKLFF
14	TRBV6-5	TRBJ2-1	CASSYQNPINEQFF
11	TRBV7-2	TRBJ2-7	CASGEHYEQYF
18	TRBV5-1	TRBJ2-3	CASSLGPSRSVSTDTQYF
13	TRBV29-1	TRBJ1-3	CGWTGRSGNTIYF
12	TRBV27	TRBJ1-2	CASRTGQTGYTF
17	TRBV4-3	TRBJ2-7	CASSQDATGLASYEQYF
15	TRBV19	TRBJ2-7	CASSEGTSGSYEQYF